This T cell receptor (gamma chain) is drawn from a study of gamma delta lymphoproliferative disorders and STAT genes. This clone was counted ten times or more. TCRdb reran clone calling via CATT on the multiplex PCR reads. The sample lists 4,000 to 4,500 gamma-chain clones, approximately 6.5% seen once, with 34% in the top ten. The receptor sequences were amplified from genomic DNA of peripheral blood mononuclear cells. The CDR3 is 13 residues long. The germline CDR1 and CDR2 sequences are GITISATS and ISYDGTV (reference sequence). The V gene end was trimmed by 0 bases and the J gene end by 6 bases; junction bases not matched to a gene: 5.

The material sequenced was blood. The chain has TRGV9 and TRGJ1 or TRGJ2. No J gene is reported in TCRdb; it was inferred here by comparing the DNA with germline. The sequence was collected from a human donor in good health. The CDR3 here is CALWEVHSYKKLF. DNA for the CDR3: TGTGCCTTGTGGGAGGTGCATAGTTATAAGAAACTCTTT.